A selection of T cell receptor beta chains follows, all from one sample in a study of blood T cell repertoires in COVID-19. Some clones are missing from TCRdb's copy, which holds only in-frame ones; the method was immunoSEQ multiplex PCR. The data show fewer than 50,000 clones, 75% to 85% seen once. Source material: peripheral blood. The receptors originated from a human donor in a cohort sampled during active COVID-19. Each CDR3 is given with its conserved first and last residue. The order of the fields is CDR3 length, D gene, J gene, clone size, V gene, CDR3 DNA, CDR3 protein. The D gene is left open where the match is weak. Clone size is not always given. Where it is, it says once, few, many or a class for expanded clones.

length: 13
D: .
J: TRBJ2-7
size: .
V: TRBV5-6
DNA: TGTGCCAGCAGCTTGGGCTACTCCTACGAGCAGTACTTC
CDR3: CASSLGYSYEQYF

length: 15
D: .
J: TRBJ2-1
size: .
V: TRBV15
DNA: TGTGCCACCAGGGTTTTGGGCGGGTCTGCCGATGAGCAGTTCTTC
CDR3: CATRVLGGSADEQFF

length: 15
D: .
J: TRBJ2-1
size: .
V: TRBV2
DNA: TGTGCCAGCAGTGACATCGCGGTCTCCTACAATGAGCAGTTCTTC
CDR3: CASSDIAVSYNEQFF

length: 11
D: .
J: TRBJ2-7
size: .
V: TRBV6-5
DNA: TGTGCCAGCGGGGGCCCCTACGAGCAGTACTTC
CDR3: CASGGPYEQYF

length: 15
D: TRBD1
J: TRBJ1-2
size: .
V: TRBV28
DNA: TGTGCCAGCAGTCTCCAGGGACAGGGCTGGGCTGGCTACACCTTC
CDR3: CASSLQGQGWAGYTF

length: 15
D: .
J: TRBJ2-5
size: .
V: TRBV25-1
DNA: TGTGCCAGCAGTGAATGGTCTATTACGGAAGAGACCCAGTACTTC
CDR3: CASSEWSITEETQYF

length: 17
D: TRBD2
J: TRBJ2-5
size: .
V: TRBV7-9
DNA: TGTGCCAGCAGCTTAGGCCGACTAGCGGGAAACCAAGAGACCCAGTACTTC
CDR3: CASSLGRLAGNQETQYF

length: 12
D: TRBD2
J: TRBJ2-3
size: .
V: TRBV19
DNA: TGTGCCAGTAGTCGGGGGGGAAGGACGCAGTATTTT
CDR3: CASSRGGRTQYF

length: 13
D: TRBD1
J: TRBJ1-5
size: .
V: TRBV2
DNA: TGTGCCAGCCAAGGGGACAGGGCGCAGCCCCAGCATTTT
CDR3: CASQGDRAQPQHF

length: 16
D: TRBD2
J: TRBJ2-1
size: .
V: TRBV3-1/TRBV3-2
DNA: TGTGCCAGCAGCCAAGTTGGCGGGAGGGCCGGGAATGAGCAGTTCTTC
CDR3: CASSQVGGRAGNEQFF

length: 14
D: TRBD2
J: TRBJ2-2
size: few
V: TRBV7-7
DNA: TGTGCTAGCAGTCAAGCGGGAGTACCCGGGGAGCTGTTTTTT
CDR3: CASSQAGVPGELFF

length: 13
D: .
J: TRBJ2-2
size: once
V: TRBV6-2/TRBV6-3
DNA: TGTGCCAGCAGTCTTAGTAATTCCGGGGAGCTGTTTTTT
CDR3: CASSLSNSGELFF

length: 16
D: TRBD1
J: TRBJ2-3
size: .
V: TRBV6-4
DNA: TGTGCCAGCAGTGACGTCTCGGGGACAGGGAGGGATACGCAGTATTTT
CDR3: CASSDVSGTGRDTQYF

length: 17
D: TRBD2
J: TRBJ2-1
size: .
V: TRBV7-9
DNA: TGTGCCAGCAGCTTAGGGGCGACGGGGGGTCACCACAATGAGCAGTTCTTC
CDR3: CASSLGATGGHHNEQFF

length: 14
D: .
J: TRBJ2-5
size: .
V: TRBV10-2
DNA: TGCGCCAGCAGAGGGGGTCGGGGAGGGGAGACCCAGTACTTC
CDR3: CASRGGRGGETQYF

length: 13
D: .
J: TRBJ2-3
size: few
V: TRBV4-2
DNA: TGTGCCAGCAGCCACGTTAGCGCAGATACGCAGTATTTT
CDR3: CASSHVSADTQYF